The entry below describes one T cell receptor (beta chain). The entry originates in a study of shared clonotypes between healthy human individuals. Naive-designated CD8 cells lacked CD45RO, were positively enriched for CCR7, and omitted terminally differentiated effector memory CD45RA+ cells. Assay used: immunoSEQ multiplex PCR; TCRdb lists only in-frame clones, some missing. The profile shows about 590,000 clones, nearly 97% of them singletons. Sequencing was carried out using naive CD8+ T cells sorted from blood. The source of this sequence is a woman aged 25-40 years in good health.

This CDR3 reads CSVVSGTYNEQFF. Written as DNA, the CDR3 is TGCAGCGTTGTTAGCGGGACTTACAATGAGCAGTTCTTC. The V gene is TRBV29-1, the J gene TRBJ2-1; 8 bases line up with TRBD2. J lost 4 bases, V lost 4 bases, and 3 bases had no gene match. The CDR3 contains 13 residues. In germline, CDR1 is SQVTM, CDR2 ANQGSEA.